The text below deals with one T cell receptor (beta chain). Via MiXCR, TCRdb re-called the 5' RACE reads, giving one row per CDR3 protein. The repertoire holds about 10,000 distinct CDR3 sequences, with 40% to 55% as singletons. The length of the CDR3 is 17 residues. Germline assignment: CDR1 SGDLS and CDR2 YYNGEE. The J segment lost 5 bases and the V segment lost 2 bases, leaving 9 bases of the junction unmatched. Tregs were sorted as CD4+CD25+CD127-/low cells. J is TRBJ2-7 and V is TRBV9; 14 nucleotides line up with TRBD2. Sequencing was performed on Tregs sorted from a lymph node. This clonotype was sampled from a female donor with breast cancer. The CDR3 DNA follows: TGTGCCAGCAGCGTCGGGACTAGCGGGAGTAAAGTCAACGAGCAGTACTTC. Its protein is CASSVGTSGSKVNEQYF.